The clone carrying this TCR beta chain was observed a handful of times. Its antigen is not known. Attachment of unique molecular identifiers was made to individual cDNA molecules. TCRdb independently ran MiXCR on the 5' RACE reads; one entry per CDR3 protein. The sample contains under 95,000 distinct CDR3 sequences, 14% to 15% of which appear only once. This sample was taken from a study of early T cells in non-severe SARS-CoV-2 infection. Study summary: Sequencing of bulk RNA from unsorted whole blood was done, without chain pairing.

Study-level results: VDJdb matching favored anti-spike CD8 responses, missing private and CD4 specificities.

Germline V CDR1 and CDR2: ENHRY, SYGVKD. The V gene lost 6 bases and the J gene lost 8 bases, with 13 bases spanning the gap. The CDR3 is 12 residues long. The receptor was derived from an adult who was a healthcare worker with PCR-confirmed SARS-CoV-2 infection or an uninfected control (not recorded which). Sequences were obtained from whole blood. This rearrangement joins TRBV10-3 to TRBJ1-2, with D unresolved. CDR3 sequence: CAIRDGSWGYTF. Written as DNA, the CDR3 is TGTGCCATCAGAGACGGCAGTTGGGGCTACACCTTC.